This is a list of T cell receptor beta chains from one sample in a study of cytomegalovirus exposure and HLA in healthy donors. Sequencing was performed with immunoSEQ multiplex PCR; in TCRdb, only in-frame clones are kept and a portion is missing. The repertoire holds about 170,000 clones, with 65% to 85% as singletons. Sequenced material: PBMCs. Receptors originate from a woman in her forties or fifties in good health and CMV-seropositive. CDR3s include the opening cysteine and the closing phenylalanine or tryptophan. The D gene is left open where the match is weak.

d_call: TRBD2
cdr3_length: 16
v_call: TRBV5-4
cdr3_aa: CASSLDVGGAPRTQYF

d_call: .
cdr3_length: 15
v_call: TRBV5-1
cdr3_aa: CASSLDGGSDYGYTF

d_call: .
cdr3_length: 17
v_call: TRBV5-1
cdr3_aa: CASSGATDSLVHSEAFF

d_call: .
cdr3_length: 12
v_call: TRBV28
cdr3_aa: CASAQGPGKAFF

d_call: .
cdr3_length: 13
v_call: TRBV2
cdr3_aa: CASSEGYTDTQYF

d_call: TRBD2
cdr3_length: 18
v_call: TRBV4-1
cdr3_aa: CASSKATSGRSWGDEQFF

d_call: .
cdr3_length: 12
v_call: TRBV18
cdr3_aa: CASSPLGGMAFF

d_call: TRBD1
cdr3_length: 16
v_call: TRBV19
cdr3_aa: CASSIQGTGVGDEQFF

d_call: TRBD2
cdr3_length: 17
v_call: TRBV4-1
cdr3_aa: CASSQRFASGGTDTQYF

d_call: .
cdr3_length: 14
v_call: TRBV19
cdr3_aa: CFRYGDTDNYGYTF

d_call: .
cdr3_length: 15
v_call: TRBV5-4
cdr3_aa: CASSLAEGMNTEAFF

d_call: .
cdr3_length: 12
v_call: TRBV4-2
cdr3_aa: CASSQGAGTQYF

d_call: .
cdr3_length: 14
v_call: TRBV5-1
cdr3_aa: CASSRESPNYGYTF

d_call: TRBD1
cdr3_length: 15
v_call: TRBV6-1
cdr3_aa: CASSEARGLNTEAFF

d_call: .
cdr3_length: 14
v_call: TRBV28
cdr3_aa: CASSLAQFNEKLFF

d_call: .
cdr3_length: 15
v_call: TRBV10-3
cdr3_aa: CATSILDSPDYEQYF

d_call: TRBD2
cdr3_length: 15
v_call: TRBV11-3
cdr3_aa: CASSLGTSGSNEQFF

d_call: TRBD2
cdr3_length: 15
v_call: TRBV7-2
cdr3_aa: CASSPVGLEQETQYF

d_call: .
cdr3_length: 16
v_call: TRBV7-9
cdr3_aa: CASSLRGNRAYNEQFF

d_call: .
cdr3_length: 13
v_call: TRBV6-6
cdr3_aa: CASSPRGGTEAFF

d_call: TRBD1
cdr3_length: 18
v_call: TRBV27
cdr3_aa: CASSLMRTIGTGGGGYTF

d_call: .
cdr3_length: 12
v_call: TRBV7-2
cdr3_aa: CASSPSLYEQYF

d_call: TRBD2
cdr3_length: 16
v_call: TRBV4-3
cdr3_aa: CASSQDKWGGYNEQFF

d_call: TRBD1
cdr3_length: 12
v_call: TRBV7-8
cdr3_aa: CASSSQGIEQFF

d_call: .
cdr3_length: 14
v_call: TRBV30
cdr3_aa: CAWSVPGGTDTQYF

d_call: .
cdr3_length: 12
v_call: TRBV7-2
cdr3_aa: CASSGGAYEQYF

d_call: .
cdr3_length: 13
v_call: TRBV5-4
cdr3_aa: CASSLEAGETQYF

d_call: TRBD1
cdr3_length: 15
v_call: TRBV7-2
cdr3_aa: CASSPSNRGVETQYF

d_call: TRBD1
cdr3_length: 15
v_call: TRBV7-2
cdr3_aa: CASSLDPGGSYEQYF

d_call: TRBD2
cdr3_length: 16
v_call: TRBV15
cdr3_aa: CATSSLPGTTQETQYF

d_call: TRBD1
cdr3_length: 15
v_call: TRBV5-1
cdr3_aa: CASRVDRGPGNEQFF

d_call: TRBD2
cdr3_length: 16
v_call: TRBV28
cdr3_aa: CASSSGAGAAKNIQYF

d_call: TRBD2
cdr3_length: 17
v_call: TRBV19
cdr3_aa: CASSSPGTSGSSYEQYF

d_call: TRBD1
cdr3_length: 16
v_call: TRBV10-1
cdr3_aa: CASSESVDRAAYEQYF

d_call: .
cdr3_length: 14
v_call: TRBV29-1
cdr3_aa: CSAGPGFFYNEQFF

d_call: .
cdr3_length: 16
v_call: TRBV4-3
cdr3_aa: CASSQDPGTYNSPLHF

d_call: .
cdr3_length: 11
v_call: TRBV6-5
cdr3_aa: CASSAGVLLHF

d_call: TRBD2
cdr3_length: 16
v_call: TRBV5-6
cdr3_aa: CASSPPGRDPKYEQYF

d_call: .
cdr3_length: 10
v_call: TRBV7-6
cdr3_aa: CASCSDEQFF

d_call: TRBD2
cdr3_length: 19
v_call: TRBV27
cdr3_aa: CASSLPGLAGPKSSYEQYF

d_call: TRBD2
cdr3_length: 13
v_call: TRBV7-7
cdr3_aa: CASSLESGGPKYF

d_call: .
cdr3_length: 16
v_call: TRBV5-1
cdr3_aa: CASSLRVAAIQETQYF

d_call: TRBD2
cdr3_length: 14
v_call: TRBV6-1
cdr3_aa: CASSSLAGFYEQYF

d_call: .
cdr3_length: 13
v_call: TRBV19
cdr3_aa: CASSGSSVRGYTF

d_call: .
cdr3_length: 12
v_call: TRBV5-4
cdr3_aa: CASSLNENGEYF

d_call: .
cdr3_length: 15
v_call: TRBV6-1
cdr3_aa: CVSRKGGGEGYGYTF

d_call: TRBD1
cdr3_length: 16
v_call: TRBV19
cdr3_aa: CASSNPKTGAQETQYF

d_call: .
cdr3_length: 19
v_call: TRBV5-1
cdr3_aa: CASSGGGKVSSRPHQPQHF

d_call: TRBD1
cdr3_length: 14
v_call: TRBV25-1
cdr3_aa: CASSEQGVGNTIYF